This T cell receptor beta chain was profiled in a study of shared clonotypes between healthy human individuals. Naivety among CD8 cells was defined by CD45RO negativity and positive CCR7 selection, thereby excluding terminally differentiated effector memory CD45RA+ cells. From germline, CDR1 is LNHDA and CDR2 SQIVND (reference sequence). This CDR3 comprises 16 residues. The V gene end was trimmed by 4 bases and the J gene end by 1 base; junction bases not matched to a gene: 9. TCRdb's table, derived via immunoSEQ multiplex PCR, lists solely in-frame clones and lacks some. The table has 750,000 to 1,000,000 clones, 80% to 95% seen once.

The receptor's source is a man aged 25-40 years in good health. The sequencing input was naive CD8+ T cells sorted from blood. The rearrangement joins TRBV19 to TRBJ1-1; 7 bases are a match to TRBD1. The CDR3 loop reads CASSTRQGRRNTEAFF. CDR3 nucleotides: TGTGCCAGTAGTACGCGACAGGGTAGGAGGAACACTGAAGCTTTCTTT.